The present TCR beta chain was sequenced within a study of blood T cell repertoires in COVID-19. Study background: In each case, the material was cDNA or gDNA derived from T cells, B-cell-depleted T cells, or PBMCs.

In the authors' methods: Amplification of reference gene primers provided the estimated nucleated cell counts. Using immunoSEQ multiplex PCR, the repertoire was profiled, and TCRdb retains in-frame clones only, with some absent. For V, J and clone size, that table is used; D and trimming come from the DNA. The table records some 400,000 clones, about 89% of them present only once. Participants were aged about 18 to 95 years, lived in about two dozen US areas, and enrolled virtually. Membership in each cohort depended on participant-reported clinical history. The CDR3 contains 14 residues. CDR1 and CDR2 from the germline V gene are SNHLY and FYNNEI. V was pared by 3 bases and J by 2 bases, with 2 bases of the junction left unmatched.

This sequence originates from a woman aged 40 to 50 who had been exposed to COVID-19. The chain links TRBV2 to TRBJ1-1; 8 bases line up with TRBD1. The specimen was PBMCs or T cells enriched from blood (not recorded which). In DNA form, the CDR3 reads TGTGCCAGCAGTGAGGGGACAGGTAACACTGAAGCTTTCTTT. Protein product: CASSEGTGNTEAFF. The variable domain in full, completed from reference TRBV2 and TRBJ1-1, reads EPEVTQTPSHQVTQMGQEVILRCVPISNHLYFYWYRQILGQKVEFLVSFYNNEISEKSEIFDDQFSVERPDGSNFTLKIRSTKLEDSAMYFCASSEGTGNTEAFFGQGTRLTVV.